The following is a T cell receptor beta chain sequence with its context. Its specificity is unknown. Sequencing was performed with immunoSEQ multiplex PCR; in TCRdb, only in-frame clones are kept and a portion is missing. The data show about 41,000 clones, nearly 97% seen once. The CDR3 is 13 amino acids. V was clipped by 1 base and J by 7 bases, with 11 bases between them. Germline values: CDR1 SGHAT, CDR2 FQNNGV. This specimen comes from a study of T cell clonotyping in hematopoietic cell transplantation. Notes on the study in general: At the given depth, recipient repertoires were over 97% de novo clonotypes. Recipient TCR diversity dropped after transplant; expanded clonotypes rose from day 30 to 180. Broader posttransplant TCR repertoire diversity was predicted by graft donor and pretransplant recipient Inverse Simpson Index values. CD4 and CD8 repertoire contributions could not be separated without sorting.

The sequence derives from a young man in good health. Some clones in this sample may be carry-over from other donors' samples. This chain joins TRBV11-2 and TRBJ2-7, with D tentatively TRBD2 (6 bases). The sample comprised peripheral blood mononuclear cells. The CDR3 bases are TGTGCCAGCAGCTTAGCGAGGGCGGGGGAGCAGTACTTC. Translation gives CASSLARAGEQYF.